Following are 24 T cell receptor beta chains from one sample sequenced in a study of shared clonotypes between healthy human individuals. Naive CD8 cells lacked CD45RO and underwent positive selection for CCR7, leaving out terminally differentiated effector memory CD45RA+ cells. Libraries were prepared by immunoSEQ multiplex PCR; TCRdb keeps only in-frame clonotypes and omits some of them. The table lists approximately 740,000 clones, 85% to 95% of them singletons. Sequenced material: naive CD8+ T cells sorted from blood. The receptors here all came from a man in his thirties or forties in good health.

The gene calls are TRBV30 and TRBJ2-2; D unclear. The CDR3 runs 10 residues. Germline CDR1 and CDR2: GTSNPN and SVGIG (reference sequence). The germline V and J ends were trimmed by 5 bases and 4 bases, with 2 bases remaining between them. The CDR3 reads CAWSTGELFF. CDR3 sequence (DNA): TGTGCCTGGTCCACCGGGGAGCTGTTTTTT.

The chain carries TRBV25-1 and TRBJ2-7; D call uncertain. The germline gives CDR1 MGHDK, CDR2 SYGVNS. This CDR3 region has 13 residues. The germline V and J ends were trimmed by 8 bases and 5 bases, with 16 bases remaining between them. The CDR3 nucleotides read TGTGCCAGCCGCCTCGGCATGGTAGACGAGCAGTACTTC. Translated, it gives CASRLGMVDEQYF.

The chain recombines TRBV18 with TRBJ2-2; 7 nucleotides line up with TRBD1. The CDR3 has 16 amino acids. J gave up 6 bases and V 2 bases, and 9 bases lay outside the gene matches. In germline, CDR1 is KGHSH, CDR2 LQKENI. The CDR3 region has the DNA TGTGCCAGCTCACCATATGACAGGGTGGTCGCCGGGGAGCTGTTTTTT. It yields the protein CASSPYDRVVAGELFF.

The chain recombines TRBV11-2 with TRBJ2-1; 8 bases are a match to TRBD1. V trimming: 5 bases; J trimming: 0 bases; junction bases outside the gene matches: 12. Germline V gene data show CDR1 as SGHAT and CDR2 as FQNNGV. CDR3 length: 18 amino acids. CDR3 in DNA: TGTGCCAGCAGCGCATCTGGTACAGGGGGGAGCTCCTACAATGAGCAGTTCTTC. This gives the protein CASSASGTGGSSYNEQFF.

The chain uses TRBV7-9 and TRBJ2-1, with 8 bases that match TRBD2. Losses at the gene ends were 5 bases for V and 7 bases for J; bases not matched to a gene: 10. Germline V gene data show CDR1 as SEHNR and CDR2 as FQNEAQ (reference sequence). The CDR3 runs 15 residues. The CDR3 DNA is TGTGCCAGCAGCCCCAAAGCGGGAGCGGGGAATGAGCAGTTCTTC. Its protein product is CASSPKAGAGNEQFF.

CDR3 nucleotides: TGTGCCAGCAGTCTAGCGGGAGAGAGAACCGGGGAGCTGTTTTTT. The encoded protein is CASSLAGERTGELFF. The J gene is TRBJ2-2, the V gene TRBV27, with 10 nucleotides matching TRBD2. This CDR3 is built from 15 residues. Germline V CDR1 and CDR2: MNHEY, SMNVEV (reference sequence). V was pared by 5 bases and J by 5 bases, with 5 bases of the junction left unmatched.

With respect to this clone: Other DNA sequences in the sample encode the same CDR3. CDR3 DNA: TGTGCCTGCCCGGACAGGGAATCCTACAATGAGCAGTTCTTC. The encoded protein is CACPDRESYNEQFF. The chain links TRBV30 to TRBJ2-1, with TRBD1 identical over 8 bases. The CDR3 extends over 14 amino acids. The V gene end was trimmed by 6 bases and the J gene end by 1 base; junction bases not matched to a gene: 5. In germline, CDR1 is GTSNPN, CDR2 SVGIG (reference sequence).

CDR3: CASSQEPRTGNYEQYF. The CDR3 coding sequence is TGCGCCAGCAGCCAAGAACCCCGGACAGGGAACTACGAGCAGTACTTC. The chain links TRBV4-1 to TRBJ2-7; 8 nucleotides line up with TRBD1. Losses at the gene ends were 0 bases for V and 3 bases for J; bases not matched to a gene: 7. This CDR3 is built from 16 residues. Per the germline V gene, CDR1 is MGHRA and CDR2 is YSYEKL.

This clone was recorded only once. The rearrangement links TRBV18 to TRBJ2-7; possibly TRBD2 for D (6 bases). Between the trimmed V and J ends, which lost 2 bases and 2 bases, there was a span of 10 bases. The germline gives CDR1 KGHSH, CDR2 LQKENI. The CDR3 is made up of 14 amino acids. CDR3 loop: CASSPGSGAYEQYF. The CDR3 nucleotides read TGTGCCAGCTCACCAGGGTCGGGAGCCTACGAGCAGTACTTC. Together with reference TRBV18 and TRBJ2-7, the CDR3 gives the full variable domain: NAGVMQNPRHLVRRRGQEARLRCSPMKGHSHVYWYRQLPEEGLKFMVYLQKENIIDESGMPKERFSAEFPKEGPSILRIQQVVRGDSAAYFCASSPGSGAYEQYFGPGTRLTVT.

The chain links TRBV19 to TRBJ1-1, with TRBD1 matching 7 bases. The junction had 7 bases not matched to a gene; V was cut back by 4 bases and J by 5 bases. Germline V CDR1 and CDR2: LNHDA, SQIVND (reference sequence). The CDR3 has 14 amino acids. The CDR3 sequence: CASSKTPGGTEAFF. In DNA form, the CDR3 reads TGTGCCAGTAGTAAAACTCCAGGGGGGACTGAAGCTTTCTTT. Looking up the rest from reference TRBV19 and TRBJ1-1 gives the full variable domain: DGGITQSPKYLFRKEGQNVTLSCEQNLNHDAMYWYRQDPGQGLRLIYYSQIVNDFQKGDIAEGYSVSREKKESFPLTVTSAQKNPTAFYLCASSKTPGGTEAFFGQGTRLTVV.

This chain uses TRBV2 with TRBJ2-7; D perhaps matches TRBD1 (6 bases). CDR1 SNHLY and CDR2 FYNNEI come from the germline V gene. This CDR3 comprises 15 residues. The V and J ends lost 3 bases and 1 base respectively, with 13 bases between them. This chain's CDR3 is CASSDYRAWSYEQYF. CDR3 DNA sequence: TGTGCCAGCAGTGACTACAGGGCGTGGTCCTACGAGCAGTACTTC.

V and J are TRBV29-1 and TRBJ2-1, with 8 bases identical to TRBD1. Losses at the gene ends were 2 bases for V and 10 bases for J; bases not matched to a gene: 10. Germline V gene lookup returns CDR1 SQVTM and CDR2 ANQGSEA. The CDR3 is made up of 14 amino acids. The CDR3 DNA follows: TGCAGCGTTGAAAAACCGGGACAGGCATACGAGCAGTTCTTC. Amino acids: CSVEKPGQAYEQFF.

This clone was counted a single time. The chain links TRBV4-1 to TRBJ2-3, with 10 positions matching TRBD1. The ends lost 3 bases at V and 0 bases at J; junction bases unmatched: 6. Germline values: CDR1 MGHRA, CDR2 YSYEKL. CDR3 length: 17 residues. CDR3 sequence reads: CASSHLPGQGSTDTQYF. In DNA, the CDR3 is TGCGCCAGCAGCCACCTACCGGGACAGGGGAGCACAGATACGCAGTATTTT.

V and J are TRBV10-2 and TRBJ1-1; D not resolved. CDR3 length: 16 amino acids. The V end was cut by 3 bases, the J end by 1 base, with 15 bases between. Germline assignment: CDR1 WSHSY and CDR2 SAAADI. The CDR3 sequence is CASSDRGTRGNTEAFF. In DNA form, the CDR3 reads TGCGCCAGCAGTGACCGGGGAACGCGGGGGAACACTGAAGCTTTCTTT.

The chain uses TRBV11-2 and TRBJ2-5, with D uncertain. The CDR3 is 16 residues long. Between the trimmed V and J ends, which lost 1 base and 4 bases, there was a span of 16 bases. Germline assignment: CDR1 SGHAT and CDR2 FQNNGV. The CDR3 is CASSLGVALGGETQYF. CDR3 DNA sequence: TGTGCCAGCAGCTTAGGAGTGGCCCTCGGTGGAGAGACCCAGTACTTC.

This sequence joins TRBV27 and TRBJ2-5; 9 bases map to TRBD1. This CDR3 has 12 amino acids. From germline, CDR1 is MNHEY and CDR2 SMNVEV (reference sequence). V was pared by 5 bases and J by 7 bases, with 2 bases of the junction left unmatched. Written as DNA, the CDR3 is TGTGCCAGCAGTACGACAGGGGGGACCCAGTACTTC. Protein product: CASSTTGGTQYF.

The sample holds one count of this clone. The rearrangement links TRBV28 to TRBJ1-1, with D unresolved. V was shortened by 5 bases and J by 0 bases, with 19 bases between the two germline ends. The CDR3 is 17 residues long. Germline lookup yields CDR1 MDHEN and CDR2 SYDVKM. The CDR3 sequence is CASSPGPLKRVNTEAFF. CDR3 nucleotides: TGTGCCAGCAGTCCAGGACCGTTGAAGCGTGTGAACACTGAAGCTTTCTTT.

Written as DNA, the CDR3 is TGCAGCGCCTGGACAGAGTCAAACTGGGGTGAAGCTTTCTTT. Its translation: CSAWTESNWGEAFF. V and J are TRBV29-1 and TRBJ1-1, with D possibly matching TRBD1 (6 bases). The germline V gene encodes CDR1 SQVTM and CDR2 ANQGSEA. V lost 7 bases and J lost 7, with 22 bases in between. This CDR3 has 14 residues.

V usage is TRBV4-3 and J usage is TRBJ2-1, with a tentative D call TRBD2 (6 bases). The CDR3 spans 15 residues. Germline-derived CDR1 and CDR2 are LGHNA and YSLEER. The V end lost 0 bases, the J end lost 6 bases, and 12 bases lay between the germline ends. The CDR3 nucleotides read TGCGCCAGCAGCCAAGAGACTAGAGTCGCCAATGAGCAGTTCTTC. This encodes CASSQETRVANEQFF.

This chain uses TRBV9 with TRBJ2-1; 13 bases agree with TRBD2. Germline V gene lookup returns CDR1 SGDLS and CDR2 YYNGEE. V was pared by 0 bases and J by 4 bases, with 4 bases of the junction left unmatched. The CDR3 totals 17 residues. The CDR3 DNA sequence: TGTGCCAGCAGCGTAGCACTAGCGGGAGGGATGTACAATGAGCAGTTCTTC. Residues: CASSVALAGGMYNEQFF.

This clone was counted only a few times. This chain connects TRBV27 to TRBJ2-1; 9 bases map to TRBD2. V gave up 3 bases and J gave up 1 base; unmatched junction bases: 4. CDR1 is MNHEY, CDR2 SMNVEV, per germline (reference sequence). This CDR3 comprises 16 residues. The CDR3 sequence: CASSFGLAGSYNEQFF. CDR3 nucleotide sequence: TGTGCCAGCAGTTTCGGGCTAGCGGGGTCCTACAATGAGCAGTTCTTC.

The chain employs TRBV6-4 and TRBJ2-1; D is perhaps TRBD1 or TRBD2 (6 bases each). Per germline, CDR1 MRHNA and CDR2 SNTAGT. V was pared by 6 bases and J by 2 bases, with 11 bases between. The length of the CDR3 is 14 residues. The CDR3 loop reads CASSSGGTYNEQFF. The CDR3 region has the DNA TGTGCCAGCAGCTCCGGGGGCACCTACAATGAGCAGTTCTTC.

The genes are TRBV19 and TRBJ2-7, with D perhaps TRBD1 or TRBD2 (5 bases each). The CDR3 spans 14 residues. Trimming removed 3 bases at V and 3 bases at J, with 12 bases between. From germline, CDR1 is LNHDA and CDR2 SQIVND (reference sequence). This CDR3 reads CASSMLGTYYEQYF. CDR3 coding DNA: TGTGCCAGTAGTATGTTGGGGACGTACTACGAGCAGTACTTC.

A single count supports this clone. This chain joins TRBV7-6 and TRBJ2-3, with D perhaps matching TRBD2 (5 bases). Germline V lookup: CDR1 SGHVS, CDR2 FNYEAQ. The CDR3 is 15 amino acids. V lost 5 bases and J lost 2, with 14 bases in between. The CDR3 loop is CASSPSTTLTDTQYF. In DNA, the CDR3 is TGTGCCAGCAGCCCATCGACTACCCTCACAGATACGCAGTATTTT.